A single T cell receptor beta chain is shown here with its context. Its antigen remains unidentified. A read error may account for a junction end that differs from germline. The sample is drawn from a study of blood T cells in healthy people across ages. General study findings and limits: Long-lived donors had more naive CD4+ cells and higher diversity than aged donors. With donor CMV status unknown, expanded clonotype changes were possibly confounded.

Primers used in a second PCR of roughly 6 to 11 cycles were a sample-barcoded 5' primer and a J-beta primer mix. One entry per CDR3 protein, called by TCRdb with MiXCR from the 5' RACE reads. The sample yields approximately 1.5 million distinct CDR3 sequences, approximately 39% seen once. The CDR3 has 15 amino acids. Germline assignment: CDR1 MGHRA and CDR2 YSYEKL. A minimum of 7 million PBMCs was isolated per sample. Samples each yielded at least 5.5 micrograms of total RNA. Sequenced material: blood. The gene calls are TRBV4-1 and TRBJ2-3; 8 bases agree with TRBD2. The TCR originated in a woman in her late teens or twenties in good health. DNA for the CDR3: TGCGCCAGCGGCCAAAGGTCTAGCGGGACAGATACGCAGTATTTT. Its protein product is CASGQRSSGTDTQYF.